What follows are 29 T cell receptor beta chains derived from one specimen sequenced in a study of OX40 agonist ivuxolimab in advanced cancers. TCRdb's copy holds only in-frame clones and misses some; the assay was immunoSEQ multiplex PCR. The sample lists 19,000 or so clones; around 73% were seen once. Sample: CD4+ or CD8+ T cells sorted from blood, taken in a trial of the OX40 agonist ivuxolimab. The receptors here all came from an adult with an advanced solid tumor such as melanoma, head and neck, liver or kidney cancer.

The chain employs TRBV7-3 and TRBJ2-3; 7 bases are shared with TRBD2. Unmatched junction bases numbered 10, after V lost 5 bases and J lost 5 bases. Germline V gives CDR1 SGHTA, CDR2 FQGTGA. This CDR3 spans 15 amino acids. The chain's CDR3 is CASSLRGRELDTQYF. The CDR3 DNA sequence: TGTGCCAGCAGCCTTCGAGGGCGGGAGTTAGATACGCAGTATTTT.

This chain links TRBV7-8 with TRBJ2-6, with D unclear. The CDR3 is 15 amino acids. Trimming cost V 3 bases and J 1 base, with 7 bases left between them. Looked up from germline, CDR1 is SGHVS and CDR2 is FQNEAQ. CDR3 DNA sequence: TGTGCCAGCAGCTTCTTAGAATCTGGGGCCAACGTCCTGACTTTC. Protein product: CASSFLESGANVLTF.

This chain links TRBV7-8 with TRBJ1-3; tentatively, D is TRBD1 (5 bases). Germline assignment: CDR1 SGHVS and CDR2 FQNEAQ. The CDR3 consists of 16 residues. V lost 5 bases and J 2 bases, leaving 16 bases between the germline ends. CDR3 sequence (DNA): TGTGCCAGCAGCGTGGACCGAACCAGGGCTGGAAACACCATATATTTT. Protein: CASSVDRTRAGNTIYF.

Here the CDR3 reads CASSLSGLAGVNEQFF. CDR3 DNA sequence: TGTGCCAGCAGTTTGTCGGGCCTAGCGGGAGTCAATGAGCAGTTCTTC. The rearrangement uses TRBV28 and TRBJ2-1, with 10 positions matching TRBD2. Germline values: CDR1 MDHEN, CDR2 SYDVKM. Germline trimming cut 3 bases from V and 6 bases from J; bases unmatched to any gene: 8. The CDR3 loop spans 16 amino acids.

V is TRBV2 and J is TRBJ2-7; TRBD1 aligns across 10 bases. The junction had 5 bases not matched to a gene; V was cut back by 10 bases and J by 5 bases. The CDR3 has 12 residues. CDR1 is SNHLY and CDR2 is FYNNEI in the germline V gene. The CDR3 DNA follows: TGTGCCACAAAGGGACAGGGGCACGAGCAGTACTTC. Translating it yields CATKGQGHEQYF.

The chain couples TRBV11-2 to TRBJ2-7, with 7 bases aligning to TRBD2. Germline CDR1 and CDR2: SGHAT and FQNNGV. The CDR3 is 16 amino acids. Trimming at V came to 5 bases and at J to 0 bases, leaving 10 bases not matched to a gene. The CDR3 DNA reads as TGTGCCAGCAGCACCGGGACTAACGAACACTCCTACGAGCAGTACTTC. Amino acids: CASSTGTNEHSYEQYF.

This clone was counted only a few times. Compared with germline, one end of the junction differs, possibly owing to a read error. This chain links TRBV19 with TRBJ1-3; D gene ambiguous. The germline V gene encodes CDR1 LNHDA and CDR2 SQIVND (reference sequence). The CDR3 is made up of 13 amino acids. In nucleotides, the CDR3 is TGTGCCAGTAGTATAGATCTTGGAGACACCATATATTTT. Its protein product is CASSIDLGDTIYF.

The chain recombines TRBV7-9 with TRBJ1-1, with 7 bases identical to TRBD1. The CDR3 is 16 amino acids. CDR1 is SEHNR and CDR2 is FQNEAQ in the germline V gene (reference sequence). After removal of 5 bases from V and 0 bases from J, the junction contained 9 bases not matched to a gene. CDR3 sequence reads: CASSGKVRGLNTEAFF. CDR3 nucleotide sequence: TGTGCCAGCAGCGGAAAGGTCAGGGGGTTGAACACTGAAGCTTTCTTT.

The chain recombines TRBV19 with TRBJ1-3, with D tentatively TRBD1 (5 bases). Germline V CDR1 and CDR2: LNHDA, SQIVND (reference sequence). Deletions cut 3 bases from V and 1 base from J, with 7 bases between. CDR3 size: 14 residues. The CDR3 loop reads CASSMGVSGNTIYF. The CDR3 DNA sequence: TGTGCCAGTAGTATGGGGGTATCTGGAAACACCATATATTTT. The full variable domain, its missing parts supplied by reference TRBV19 and TRBJ1-3, is DGGITQSPKYLFRKEGQNVTLSCEQNLNHDAMYWYRQDPGQGLRLIYYSQIVNDFQKGDIAEGYSVSREKKESFPLTVTSAQKNPTAFYLCASSMGVSGNTIYFGEGSWLTVV.

The chain links TRBV5-1 to TRBJ2-3; D uncertain. Trimming stripped 0 bases from V and 1 base from J, with 6 bases between. Per the germline V gene, CDR1 is SGHRS and CDR2 is YFSETQ. The length of the CDR3 is 14 residues. CDR3 region: CASSLEARTDTQYF. In nucleotides, the CDR3 is TGCGCCAGCAGCTTGGAGGCCCGCACAGATACGCAGTATTTT.

The chain employs TRBV12-1 and TRBJ2-3. TRBV12-1 represents a pseudogene. The CDR3 is made up of 17 amino acids. CDR3 residues: CASSFGSFRGGSDTQYF. CDR3 DNA sequence: TGTGCCAGCAGCTTCGGGTCCTTCCGAGGGGGGTCAGATACGCAGTATTTT.

The chain couples TRBV30 to TRBJ2-1; D call uncertain. Per the germline V gene, CDR1 is GTSNPN and CDR2 is SVGIG (reference sequence). Trimming cost V 3 bases and J 9 bases, with 6 bases left between them. The CDR3 runs 10 residues. CDR3 region: CAWSLSEQFF. For the CDR3, the DNA is TGTGCCTGGAGCCTCAGTGAGCAGTTCTTC.

V usage is TRBV6-5 and J usage is TRBJ2-7; 8 bases fit TRBD2. V shed 9 bases and J 3 bases; nucleotides not matched to a gene: 10. CDR3 length equals 14 residues. CDR1 MNHEY and CDR2 SVGAGI come from the germline V gene. For the CDR3, the DNA is TGTGCCAGTTCCCTGGGACTAGGGGACTACGAGCAGTACTTC. Translating it yields CASSLGLGDYEQYF.

The chain couples TRBV23-1 to TRBJ1-5; unclear D gene. TRBV23-1 is an open reading frame, and its role is uncertain. Trimming shortened V by 3 bases and J by 11 bases, and 17 bases separated the two germline ends. The CDR3 consists of 14 residues. CDR3 sequence: CASSQDPKQSAQHF. The CDR3 DNA reads TGCGCCAGCAGTCAGGACCCCAAGCAATCAGCCCAGCATTTT.

The chain's CDR3 is CASSLASAAYNEQFF. The CDR3 DNA sequence: TGCGCCAGCAGCTTGGCTAGCGCCGCCTACAATGAGCAGTTCTTC. The chain is built from TRBV5-1 and TRBJ2-1; D is perhaps TRBD2 (6 bases). The CDR3 totals 15 residues. V shed 0 bases and J shed 2 bases, with 9 bases lying between them. The germline V gene has CDR1 SGHRS and CDR2 YFSETQ.

The chain recombines TRBV23-1 with TRBJ2-7; D unclear. TRBV23-1 is recorded as an ORF, its role being uncertain. The CDR3 is 20 residues long. The V and J ends lost 2 bases and 1 base respectively, with 27 bases between them. This CDR3 is CASSQLKPDTQDQPSYEQYF. The DNA for the CDR3 is TGCGCCAGCAGTCAACTAAAGCCCGACACGCAGGATCAGCCTTCCTACGAGCAGTACTTC.

The chain couples TRBV4-2 to TRBJ2-5, with 11 bases lining up with TRBD2. Germline CDR1 reads LGHNA; CDR2 reads YNFKEQ. The length of the CDR3 is 18 residues. V shed 2 bases, J shed 4 bases, and the junction held 12 bases outside the gene matches. The CDR3 nucleotides are TGTGCCAGCAGCCAACTTATCGCTAGCGGGAGGTTTGGAGAGACCCAGTACTTC. It yields the protein CASSQLIASGRFGETQYF.

The V call is TRBV7-9, the J call TRBJ2-3; TRBD2 aligns across 8 bases. Germline-derived CDR1 and CDR2 are SEHNR and FQNEAQ (reference sequence). V lost 5 bases and J lost 3; bases outside the gene matches: 7. This CDR3 comprises 15 residues. The CDR3 spells CASSPGRGRTDTQYF. DNA of the CDR3: TGTGCCAGCAGCCCCGGGAGGGGTAGAACAGATACGCAGTATTTT.

The V gene is TRBV7-3, the J gene TRBJ2-3; no definite D call. CDR3 length equals 13 residues. The ends were cut back, 1 base at V and 1 base at J, with 3 bases in the middle. Germline assignment: CDR1 SGHTA and CDR2 FQGTGA. CDR3 in DNA: TGTGCCAGCAGCTTAATCGGCACAGATACGCAGTATTTT. Translated: CASSLIGTDTQYF.

The chain is built from TRBV19 and TRBJ1-2; TRBD1 aligns across 10 bases. The CDR3 totals 14 residues. V gave up 5 bases and J gave up 4 bases; unmatched junction bases: 4. From germline, CDR1 is LNHDA and CDR2 SQIVND (reference sequence). The CDR3 DNA is TGTGCCAGTAGTCCGGGACAGGGGAGCTATGGCTACACCTTC. Translating it yields CASSPGQGSYGYTF.

This clone has just one count. This chain links TRBV19 with TRBJ2-7; 9 bases line up with TRBD2. The CDR3 is 16 residues long. The V gene end was trimmed by 3 bases and the J gene end by 6 bases; junction bases not matched to a gene: 12. Germline lookup yields CDR1 LNHDA and CDR2 SQIVND (reference sequence). As DNA, the CDR3 is TGTGCCAGTAGTATGGAGGTTGCGGGAGGGCGGTTCGAGCAGTACTTC. Translated: CASSMEVAGGRFEQYF.

The chain joins TRBV4-1 to TRBJ2-2; D uncertain. CDR3 size: 16 residues. Germline V gene sequence: CDR1 MGHRA, CDR2 YSYEKL. V shed 4 bases and J shed 1 base, with 13 bases lying between them. The CDR3 spells CASSPSARQNTGELFF. CDR3 nucleotide sequence: TGCGCCAGCAGCCCCTCCGCCAGGCAGAACACCGGGGAGCTGTTTTTT.

This sequence joins TRBV2 and TRBJ2-1; D is possibly TRBD1 (6 bases). The CDR3 runs to 14 residues. V dropped 7 bases and J dropped 5 bases, with 15 bases sitting between them. Germline assignment: CDR1 SNHLY and CDR2 FYNNEI. As DNA, the CDR3 is TGTGCCAGCAAGATCCAGACAGGCGACAATGAGCAGTTCTTC. The encoded protein is CASKIQTGDNEQFF.

The chain recombines TRBV10-3 with TRBJ2-1, with 13 nucleotides matching TRBD2. Germline assignment: CDR1 ENHRY and CDR2 SYGVKD. V was pared by 4 bases and J by 7 bases, with 7 bases of the junction left unmatched. The CDR3 extends over 16 amino acids. The CDR3 is CAISAQLAGGVNEQFF. CDR3 sequence (DNA): TGTGCCATCAGTGCGCAACTAGCGGGAGGGGTAAATGAGCAGTTCTTC.

This clone is judged medium-sized (0.01 to 0.1%). The CDR3, as DNA: TGTGCCAGCAGTGCCGGGACTGTACACAATGAGCAGTTCTTC. Amino acid sequence: CASSAGTVHNEQFF. The chain joins TRBV6-5 to TRBJ2-1; maybe TRBD2 (6 bases). CDR3 size: 14 residues. Deletions cut 5 bases from V and 5 bases from J, with 13 bases between. CDR1 and CDR2 (germline): MNHEY, SVGAGI.

In its sample, this clone was seen once. Here the CDR3 reads CASSDVEESYEQYF. CDR3 DNA: TGTGCCAGCAGTGACGTGGAGGAGTCCTACGAGCAGTACTTC. This chain links TRBV2 with TRBJ2-7; tentative D call: TRBD2 (5 bases). This CDR3 contains 14 residues. Looked up from germline, CDR1 is SNHLY and CDR2 is FYNNEI. Trimming took off 3 bases at V and 1 base at J, with 10 bases between the two ends. The whole variable domain, filled in from reference TRBV2 and TRBJ2-7, reads EPEVTQTPSHQVTQMGQEVILRCVPISNHLYFYWYRQILGQKVEFLVSFYNNEISEKSEIFDDQFSVERPDGSNFTLKIRSTKLEDSAMYFCASSDVEESYEQYFGPGTRLTVT.

This chain uses TRBV7-2 with TRBJ2-7; 11 nucleotides agree with TRBD2. The V segment lost 5 bases and the J segment 3 bases; nucleotides outside the gene matches: 6. This CDR3 contains 15 residues. The V gene's germline CDR1 is SGHTA and CDR2 FQGNSA. The CDR3, as DNA: TGTGCCAGCAGCAATCCGGGACTAGCGGTCTACGAGCAGTACTTC. This codes for CASSNPGLAVYEQYF.

The V gene is TRBV6-5, the J gene TRBJ1-5; D remains ambiguous. V lost 6 bases to trimming and J lost 0 bases, with 6 bases between them. CDR1 MNHEY and CDR2 SVGAGI come from the germline V gene. The CDR3 spans 13 residues. CDR3 protein: CASRGNSNQPQHF. CDR3 DNA: TGTGCCAGCAGAGGCAATAGCAATCAGCCCCAGCATTTT.

The chain carries TRBV5-8 and TRBJ2-1, with 8 bases fitting TRBD1. There are 15 residues in the CDR3. V was clipped by 3 bases and J by 2 bases; unmatched bases: 4. Germline V gives CDR1 SGHTS, CDR2 YDEGEE. The CDR3 nucleotides read TGTGCCAGCAGCTCGGACAGGGTACCCTACAATGAGCAGTTCTTC. Translating it yields CASSSDRVPYNEQFF.